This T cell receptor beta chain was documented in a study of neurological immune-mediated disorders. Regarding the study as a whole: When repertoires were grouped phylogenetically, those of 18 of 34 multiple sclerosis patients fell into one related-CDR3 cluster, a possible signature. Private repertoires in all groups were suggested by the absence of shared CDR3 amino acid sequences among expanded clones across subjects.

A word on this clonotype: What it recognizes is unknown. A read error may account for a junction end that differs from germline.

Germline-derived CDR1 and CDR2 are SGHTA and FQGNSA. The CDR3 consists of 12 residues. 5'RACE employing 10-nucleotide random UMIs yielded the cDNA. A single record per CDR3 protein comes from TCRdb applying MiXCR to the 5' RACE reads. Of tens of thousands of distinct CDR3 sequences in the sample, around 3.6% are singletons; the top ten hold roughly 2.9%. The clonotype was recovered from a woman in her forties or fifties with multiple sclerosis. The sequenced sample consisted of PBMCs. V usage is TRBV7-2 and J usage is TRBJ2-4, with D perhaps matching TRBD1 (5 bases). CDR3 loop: CDSSLDRNIQYF. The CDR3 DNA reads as TGTGACAGCAGCTTAGACAGAAACATTCAGTACTTC.